Sequencing of this TCR beta chain was carried out in a study of OX40 agonist ivuxolimab in advanced cancers. Overall study: Given to patients was ivuxolimab, an agonistic anti-OX40 (CD134) antibody. Having had anti-PD-1, anti-PD-L1 or anti-CTLA-4 therapy before was allowed, and roughly 40% had some. Participants averaged roughly 57 years of age (range 23 to 79) and were less than 85% male.

Here immunoSEQ multiplex PCR was the method, and the copy in TCRdb shows in-frame clones only, minus some. Among 70,000 or so clones listed, around 88% were seen once. The material was CD4+ or CD8+ T cells sorted from blood, obtained in a trial of the OX40 agonist ivuxolimab. The sequence derives from an adult with an advanced solid tumor such as melanoma, head and neck, liver or kidney cancer.

The CDR3 coding sequence is TGTGCCAGCAGAGGGGGTCCGGGGGTTTACGAGCAGTACTTC. Amino acids: CASRGGPGVYEQYF. This chain joins TRBV19 and TRBJ2-7; D could derive from TRBD1 or TRBD2 (6 bases each). This CDR3 spans 14 amino acids. CDR1 is LNHDA and CDR2 is SQIVND in the germline V gene (reference sequence). V lost 9 bases to trimming and J lost 4 bases, with 19 bases between them. Full variable domain (outside the CDR3, taken from reference TRBV19 and TRBJ2-7): DGGITQSPKYLFRKEGQNVTLSCEQNLNHDAMYWYRQDPGQGLRLIYYSQIVNDFQKGDIAEGYSVSREKKESFPLTVTSAQKNPTAFYLCASRGGPGVYEQYFGPGTRLTVT.